This T cell receptor beta chain comes out of a study of blood T cell repertoires in COVID-19. Study-level information: From the United States, Italy and Spain came samples of acute and convalescent COVID-19. The analysed material was cDNA or gDNA that came from T cells, B-cell-depleted T cells, or PBMCs.

The CDR3 is 15 residues long. CDR1 and CDR2 (germline): SGHTA, FQGTGA. The ends were cut back, 2 bases at V and 4 bases at J, with 14 bases in the middle. In the authors' workflow: Nucleated cell counts were estimated from reference gene primer amplification. Profiled with immunoSEQ multiplex PCR; TCRdb holds only in-frame clones, not every one. That table furnishes V, J and clone size, whereas the DNA furnished D and trimming. The sample lists over 90,000 clones; approximately 80% were seen once. The rearrangement uses TRBV7-3 and TRBJ1-1, with D possibly matching TRBD1 (6 bases). The TCR was taken from a human donor in a cohort sampled during active COVID-19. The sample comprised peripheral blood. CDR3 amino acids: CASSLSGGGFTEAFF. CDR3 sequence (DNA): TGTGCCAGCAGCTTATCGGGGGGCGGATTCACTGAAGCTTTCTTT.